These T cell receptor beta chains were read from a single sample in a study of blood T cell repertoires in COVID-19. Using immunoSEQ multiplex PCR, the repertoire was profiled, and TCRdb retains in-frame clones only, with some absent. The sample has some 130,000 clones, roughly 88% seen once. Input material: peripheral blood. All receptors come from a man aged 65-85 years with active COVID-19. CDR3s include the opening cysteine and the closing phenylalanine or tryptophan. Fields, in order: V gene, D gene, clone size, J gene, CDR3 protein, CDR3 DNA. D genes are given only for firm matches. Clone size is not always given. Where it is, it says once, few, many or a class for expanded clones.

v_call: TRBV24-1; d_call: TRBD2; clone_size: .; j_call: TRBJ2-1; cdr3_aa: CATMSGTSSYNEQFF; cdr3_nt: TGTGCCACAATGAGCGGGACCAGCTCCTACAATGAGCAGTTCTTC
v_call: TRBV4-1; d_call: .; clone_size: .; j_call: TRBJ1-2; cdr3_aa: CASRSSGLSNYGYTF; cdr3_nt: TGCGCCAGCAGGTCGTCGGGACTCTCGAACTATGGCTACACCTTC
v_call: TRBV6-2/TRBV6-3; d_call: TRBD1; clone_size: .; j_call: TRBJ1-5; cdr3_aa: CASSRGSDRGNQPQHF; cdr3_nt: TGTGCCAGCAGCCGGGGATCGGACAGGGGCAATCAGCCCCAGCATTTT
v_call: TRBV19; d_call: TRBD2; clone_size: .; j_call: TRBJ2-2; cdr3_aa: CASSGTSGRPGELFF; cdr3_nt: TGTGCCAGTAGCGGGACTAGCGGGAGGCCCGGGGAGCTGTTTTTT
v_call: TRBV19; d_call: .; clone_size: .; j_call: TRBJ2-7; cdr3_aa: CASSIALSNPYEQYF; cdr3_nt: TGTGCCAGTAGTATCGCCCTCTCTAACCCCTACGAGCAGTACTTC
v_call: TRBV2; d_call: .; clone_size: few; j_call: TRBJ2-3; cdr3_aa: CASSLYRTDPSTDTQYF; cdr3_nt: TGTGCCAGCAGTCTGTATAGGACAGACCCTAGCACAGATACGCAGTATTTT
v_call: TRBV27; d_call: TRBD1; clone_size: .; j_call: TRBJ1-6; cdr3_aa: CASRLAGTALNSPLHF; cdr3_nt: TGTGCCAGCAGGCTTGCCGGGACAGCATTAAATTCACCCCTCCACTTT
v_call: TRBV5-5; d_call: .; clone_size: .; j_call: TRBJ2-3; cdr3_aa: CASSFVPRQVPSSIDTQYF; cdr3_nt: TGTGCCAGCAGCTTCGTACCGAGACAGGTCCCCTCTAGCATAGATACGCAGTATTTT
v_call: TRBV7-7; d_call: TRBD2; clone_size: .; j_call: TRBJ2-2; cdr3_aa: CASRAGGPGGTGELFF; cdr3_nt: TGTGCCAGCCGAGCGGGAGGGCCAGGGGGTACCGGGGAGCTGTTTTTT
v_call: TRBV5-1; d_call: TRBD1; clone_size: .; j_call: TRBJ1-5; cdr3_aa: CASSLEAGGLGQPQHF; cdr3_nt: TGCGCCAGCAGCTTGGAGGCAGGGGGTTTAGGGCAGCCCCAGCATTTT
v_call: TRBV27; d_call: .; clone_size: .; j_call: TRBJ2-7; cdr3_aa: CASSRDGGRGEQYF; cdr3_nt: TGTGCCAGCAGCCGGGACGGAGGTCGGGGGGAGCAGTACTTC
v_call: TRBV5-4; d_call: TRBD2; clone_size: .; j_call: TRBJ2-7; cdr3_aa: CASSPRGGSREQYF; cdr3_nt: TGTGCCAGCAGCCCCAGAGGCGGGAGCCGCGAGCAGTACTTC
v_call: TRBV11-3; d_call: .; clone_size: .; j_call: TRBJ2-3; cdr3_aa: CASSLTASTDTQYF; cdr3_nt: TGTGCCAGCAGCTTAACAGCAAGCACAGATACGCAGTATTTT
v_call: TRBV7-2; d_call: .; clone_size: .; j_call: TRBJ2-7; cdr3_aa: CASSLEGVALIREQYF; cdr3_nt: TGTGCCAGCAGTTTGGAAGGAGTCGCCCTAATTCGCGAGCAGTACTTC
v_call: TRBV7-8; d_call: .; clone_size: .; j_call: TRBJ2-3; cdr3_aa: CASSLDLRGDTDTQYF; cdr3_nt: TGTGCCAGCAGCTTAGATCTGCGGGGTGATACAGATACGCAGTATTTT
v_call: TRBV30; d_call: TRBD1; clone_size: .; j_call: TRBJ1-3; cdr3_aa: CAWSEGASGNTIYF; cdr3_nt: TGTGCCTGGAGCGAGGGGGCCTCTGGAAACACCATATATTTT
v_call: TRBV18; d_call: TRBD1; clone_size: .; j_call: TRBJ2-2; cdr3_aa: CASSPRTGRVTGELFF; cdr3_nt: TGTGCCAGCTCACCCCGGACAGGGCGAGTTACCGGGGAGCTGTTTTTT
v_call: TRBV18; d_call: TRBD1; clone_size: .; j_call: TRBJ1-1; cdr3_aa: CASSRQGADTEAFF; cdr3_nt: TGTGCCAGCTCACGACAGGGGGCGGACACTGAAGCTTTCTTT
v_call: TRBV7-9; d_call: .; clone_size: .; j_call: TRBJ2-1; cdr3_aa: CASSLELLHNEQFF; cdr3_nt: TGTGCCAGCAGCTTAGAACTCTTGCACAATGAGCAGTTCTTC
v_call: TRBV5-6; d_call: .; clone_size: .; j_call: TRBJ2-2; cdr3_aa: CASSRSGPSTGELFF; cdr3_nt: TGTGCCAGCAGCCGGTCTGGGCCCAGCACCGGGGAGCTGTTTTTT
v_call: TRBV28; d_call: TRBD1; clone_size: few; j_call: TRBJ2-7; cdr3_aa: CASSLAGTGVNEQYF; cdr3_nt: TGTGCCAGCAGTTTAGCCGGGACAGGGGTCAACGAGCAGTACTTC
v_call: TRBV28; d_call: TRBD1; clone_size: .; j_call: TRBJ2-2; cdr3_aa: CASSTADRDHGELFF; cdr3_nt: TGTGCCAGCAGTACCGCCGACAGGGATCACGGGGAGCTGTTTTTT
v_call: TRBV5-1; d_call: .; clone_size: .; j_call: TRBJ1-3; cdr3_aa: CASSGTPQGTSGNTIYF; cdr3_nt: TGCGCCAGCAGCGGGACCCCGCAGGGGACGTCTGGAAACACCATATATTTT
v_call: TRBV24-1; d_call: TRBD1; clone_size: .; j_call: TRBJ1-1; cdr3_aa: CATSDPRGQQAFF; cdr3_nt: TGTGCCACCAGTGATCCCCGGGGACAGCAAGCTTTCTTT
v_call: TRBV4-3; d_call: TRBD2; clone_size: few; j_call: TRBJ2-1; cdr3_aa: CASSQGTSGRNEQFF; cdr3_nt: TGCGCCAGCAGCCAAGGGACTAGCGGGAGGAATGAGCAGTTCTTC
v_call: TRBV29-1; d_call: TRBD2; clone_size: .; j_call: TRBJ2-1; cdr3_aa: CSVEGGTSGRAVGEQFF; cdr3_nt: TGCAGCGTTGAAGGGGGGACTAGCGGGAGGGCGGTCGGTGAGCAGTTCTTC
v_call: TRBV6-1; d_call: .; clone_size: .; j_call: TRBJ1-2; cdr3_aa: CASSEGRYYGYTF; cdr3_nt: TGTGCCAGCAGTGAAGGGAGATACTATGGCTACACCTTC
v_call: TRBV28; d_call: .; clone_size: .; j_call: TRBJ1-5; cdr3_aa: CASLDRTDLSNQPQHF; cdr3_nt: TGTGCCAGCCTAGATCGGACAGACCTTAGCAATCAGCCCCAGCATTTT
v_call: TRBV29-1; d_call: TRBD2; clone_size: .; j_call: TRBJ2-3; cdr3_aa: CSVGGTSGGTDTQYF; cdr3_nt: TGCAGCGTAGGAGGGACTAGCGGGGGAACAGATACGCAGTATTTT
v_call: TRBV28; d_call: .; clone_size: .; j_call: TRBJ2-3; cdr3_aa: CASRPTGSTDTQYF; cdr3_nt: TGTGCCTCCAGACCAACAGGGAGCACAGATACGCAGTATTTT
v_call: TRBV28; d_call: .; clone_size: .; j_call: TRBJ1-5; cdr3_aa: CASSLRGAGPQPQHF; cdr3_nt: TGTGCCAGCAGTTTAAGGGGTGCAGGGCCCCAGCCCCAGCATTTT
v_call: TRBV11-1; d_call: TRBD1; clone_size: .; j_call: TRBJ2-7; cdr3_aa: CASSRMPGQGNEQYF; cdr3_nt: TGTGCCAGCAGCCGTATGCCCGGACAGGGCAACGAGCAGTACTTC
v_call: TRBV9; d_call: .; clone_size: .; j_call: TRBJ2-7; cdr3_aa: CASSTEQGFYEQYF; cdr3_nt: TGTGCCAGCAGCACGGAACAGGGTTTCTACGAGCAGTACTTC
v_call: TRBV7-2; d_call: TRBD2; clone_size: .; j_call: TRBJ2-7; cdr3_aa: CASSSRGTSGTLSYEQYF; cdr3_nt: TGTGCCAGCAGCTCCAGGGGCACTAGCGGGACTCTCTCCTACGAGCAGTACTTC
v_call: TRBV2; d_call: .; clone_size: .; j_call: TRBJ1-4; cdr3_aa: CASSPLGALGKLFF; cdr3_nt: TGTGCCAGCAGTCCCTTAGGGGCGCTAGGGAAACTGTTTTTT
v_call: TRBV6-1; d_call: .; clone_size: .; j_call: TRBJ2-3; cdr3_aa: CASSEAGRGTQYF; cdr3_nt: TGTGCCAGCAGTGAAGCGGGAAGGGGTACGCAGTATTTT
v_call: TRBV19; d_call: TRBD2; clone_size: .; j_call: TRBJ2-2; cdr3_aa: CASSIGLAGHTGELFF; cdr3_nt: TGTGCCAGTAGTATAGGTCTAGCGGGACACACCGGGGAGCTGTTTTTT
v_call: TRBV5-1; d_call: TRBD1; clone_size: once; j_call: TRBJ2-4; cdr3_aa: CASSGRQGAENIQYF; cdr3_nt: TGCGCCAGCAGCGGACGACAGGGGGCAGAAAACATTCAGTACTTC
v_call: TRBV29-1; d_call: .; clone_size: .; j_call: TRBJ1-5; cdr3_aa: CSVCDSSSNQPQHF; cdr3_nt: TGCAGCGTCTGCGACAGCTCGAGCAATCAGCCCCAGCATTTT
v_call: TRBV9; d_call: .; clone_size: .; j_call: TRBJ2-5; cdr3_aa: CASSPSGLREETQYF; cdr3_nt: TGTGCCAGCAGCCCGAGCGGGTTAAGGGAAGAGACCCAGTACTTC
v_call: TRBV4-1; d_call: TRBD1; clone_size: .; j_call: TRBJ2-1; cdr3_aa: CASSQDRGDYNEQFF; cdr3_nt: TGCGCCAGCAGCCAGGACAGGGGAGACTACAATGAGCAGTTCTTC
v_call: TRBV20-1; d_call: .; clone_size: .; j_call: TRBJ2-4; cdr3_aa: CSASGQRLAKNIQYF; cdr3_nt: TGCAGTGCTAGTGGGCAGAGACTAGCCAAAAACATTCAGTACTTC
v_call: TRBV7-6; d_call: TRBD2; clone_size: .; j_call: TRBJ2-1; cdr3_aa: CASSLVGTSANNEQFF; cdr3_nt: TGTGCCAGCAGCTTAGTTGGGACTAGCGCCAACAATGAGCAGTTCTTC
v_call: TRBV28; d_call: .; clone_size: .; j_call: TRBJ1-2; cdr3_aa: CATLSGRLEGGYTF; cdr3_nt: TGTGCCACCCTCAGCGGCCGCTTGGAGGGAGGCTACACCTTC